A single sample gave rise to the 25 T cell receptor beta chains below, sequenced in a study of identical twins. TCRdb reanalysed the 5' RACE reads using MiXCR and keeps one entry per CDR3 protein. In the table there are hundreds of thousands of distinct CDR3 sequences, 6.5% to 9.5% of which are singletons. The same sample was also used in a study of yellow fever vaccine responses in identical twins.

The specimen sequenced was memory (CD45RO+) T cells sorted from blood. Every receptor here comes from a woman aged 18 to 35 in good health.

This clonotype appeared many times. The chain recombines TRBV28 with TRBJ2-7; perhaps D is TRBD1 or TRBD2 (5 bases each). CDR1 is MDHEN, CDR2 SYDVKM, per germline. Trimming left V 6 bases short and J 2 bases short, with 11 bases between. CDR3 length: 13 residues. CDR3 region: CASSWDGPYEQYF. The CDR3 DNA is TGTGCCAGCAGCTGGGACGGACCCTACGAGCAGTACTTC.

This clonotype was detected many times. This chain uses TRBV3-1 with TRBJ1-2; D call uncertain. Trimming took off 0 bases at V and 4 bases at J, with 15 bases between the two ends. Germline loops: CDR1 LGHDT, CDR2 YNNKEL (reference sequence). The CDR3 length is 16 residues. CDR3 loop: CASSQEGTESSYGYTF. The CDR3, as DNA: TGTGCCAGCAGCCAAGAAGGTACAGAGAGCAGCTATGGCTACACCTTC.

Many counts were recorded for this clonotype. The CDR3 DNA reads TGTGCCAGCAGCTTGGGTAGCACTAATGAAAAACTGTTTTTT. It translates to CASSLGSTNEKLFF. The chain couples TRBV7-9 to TRBJ1-4, with no clear D. Germline V gene data show CDR1 as SEHNR and CDR2 as FQNEAQ (reference sequence). This CDR3 has 14 amino acids. Trimming pared 3 bases from V and 2 bases from J, leaving 7 bases between.

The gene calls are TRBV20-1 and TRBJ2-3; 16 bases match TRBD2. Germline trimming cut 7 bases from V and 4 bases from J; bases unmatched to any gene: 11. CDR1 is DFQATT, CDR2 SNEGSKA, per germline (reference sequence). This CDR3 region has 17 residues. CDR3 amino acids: CSVNLGTSGRASDTQYF. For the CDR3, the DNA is TGCAGTGTCAATCTCGGGACTAGCGGGAGGGCTTCAGATACGCAGTATTTT.

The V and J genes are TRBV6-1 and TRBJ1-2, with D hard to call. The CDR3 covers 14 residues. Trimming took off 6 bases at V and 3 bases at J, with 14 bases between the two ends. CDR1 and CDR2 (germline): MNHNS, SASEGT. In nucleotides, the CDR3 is TGTGCCAGCAGCCGTGAACCGGGGTACTATGGCTACACCTTC. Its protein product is CASSREPGYYGYTF.

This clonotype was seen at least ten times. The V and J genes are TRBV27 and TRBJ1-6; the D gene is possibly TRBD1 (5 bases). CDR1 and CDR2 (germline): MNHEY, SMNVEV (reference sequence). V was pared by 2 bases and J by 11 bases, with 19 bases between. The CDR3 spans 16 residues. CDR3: CASSLGSAGLITPLHF. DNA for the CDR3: TGTGCCAGCAGTTTAGGCTCGGCAGGGCTTATAACACCCCTCCACTTT.

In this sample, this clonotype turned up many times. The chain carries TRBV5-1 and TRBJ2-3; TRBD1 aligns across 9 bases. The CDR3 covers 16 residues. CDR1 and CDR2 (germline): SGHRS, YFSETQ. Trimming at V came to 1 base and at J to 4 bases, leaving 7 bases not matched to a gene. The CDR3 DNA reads TGCGCCAGCAGCTTGACAGGGGGCGCGAGCCCAGATACGCAGTATTTT. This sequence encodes CASSLTGGASPDTQYF.

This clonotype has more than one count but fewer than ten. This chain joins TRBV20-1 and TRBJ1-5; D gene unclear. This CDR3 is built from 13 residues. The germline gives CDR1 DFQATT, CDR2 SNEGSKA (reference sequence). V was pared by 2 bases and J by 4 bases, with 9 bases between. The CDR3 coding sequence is TGCAGTGCTAGACGGGAGCTAAATCAGCCCCAGCATTTT. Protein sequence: CSARRELNQPQHF.

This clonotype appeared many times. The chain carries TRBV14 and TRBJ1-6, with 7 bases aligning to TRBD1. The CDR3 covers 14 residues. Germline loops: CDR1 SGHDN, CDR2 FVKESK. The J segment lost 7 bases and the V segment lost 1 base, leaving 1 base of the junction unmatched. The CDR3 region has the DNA TGTGCCAGCAGCCAAGTACAGGGGAATTCACCCCTCCACTTT. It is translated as CASSQVQGNSPLHF.

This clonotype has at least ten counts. CDR3 sequence: CASSHHGVTVNTEAFF. CDR3 nucleotide sequence: TGCGCCAGCAGCCATCATGGGGTGACCGTGAACACTGAAGCTTTCTTT. The V call is TRBV4-1, the J call TRBJ1-1, with unresolved D. Looked up from germline, CDR1 is MGHRA and CDR2 is YSYEKL. CDR3 length equals 16 residues. V lost 3 bases to trimming and J lost 0 bases, with 14 bases between them.

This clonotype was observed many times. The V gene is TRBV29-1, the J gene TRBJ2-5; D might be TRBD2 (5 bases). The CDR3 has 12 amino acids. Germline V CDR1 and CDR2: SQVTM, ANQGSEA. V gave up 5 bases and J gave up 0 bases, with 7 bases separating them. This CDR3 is CSVKRNQETQYF. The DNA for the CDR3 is TGCAGCGTTAAGCGGAACCAAGAGACCCAGTACTTC.

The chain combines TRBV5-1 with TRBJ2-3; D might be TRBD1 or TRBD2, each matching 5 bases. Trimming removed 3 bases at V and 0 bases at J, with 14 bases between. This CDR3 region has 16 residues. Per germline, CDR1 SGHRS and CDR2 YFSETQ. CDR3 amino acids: CASSYSGTASTDTQYF. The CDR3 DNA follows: TGCGCCAGCAGCTACTCCGGGACCGCAAGCACAGATACGCAGTATTTT.

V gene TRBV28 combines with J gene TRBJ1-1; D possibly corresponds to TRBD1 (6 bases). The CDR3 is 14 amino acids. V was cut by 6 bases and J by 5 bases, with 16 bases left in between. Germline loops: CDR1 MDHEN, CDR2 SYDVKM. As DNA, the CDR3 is TGTGCCAGCAGCTACCACAGGGAGGGAACTGAAGCTTTCTTT. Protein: CASSYHREGTEAFF.

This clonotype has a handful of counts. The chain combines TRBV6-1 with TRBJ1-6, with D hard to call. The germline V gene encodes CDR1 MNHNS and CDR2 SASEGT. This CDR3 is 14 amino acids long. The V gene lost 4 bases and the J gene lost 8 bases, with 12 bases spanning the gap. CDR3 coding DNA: TGTGCCAGCAGTGTAGGTCTGGTGGATTCACCCCTCCACTTT. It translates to CASSVGLVDSPLHF.

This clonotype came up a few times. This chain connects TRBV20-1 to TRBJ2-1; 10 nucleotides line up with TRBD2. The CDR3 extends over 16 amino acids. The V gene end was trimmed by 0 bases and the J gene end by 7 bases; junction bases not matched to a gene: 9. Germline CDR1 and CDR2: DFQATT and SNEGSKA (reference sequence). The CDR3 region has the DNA TGCAGTGCTAGAGAAAAGAGCGGGGGGGCCCGGAATGAGCAGTTCTTC. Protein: CSAREKSGGARNEQFF.

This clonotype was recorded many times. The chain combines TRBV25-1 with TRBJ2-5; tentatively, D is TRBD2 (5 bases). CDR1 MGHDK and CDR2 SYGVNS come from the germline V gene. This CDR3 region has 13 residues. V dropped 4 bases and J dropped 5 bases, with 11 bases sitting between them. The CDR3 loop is CASSGGLGETQYF. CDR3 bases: TGTGCCAGCAGTGGTGGACTGGGGGAGACCCAGTACTTC. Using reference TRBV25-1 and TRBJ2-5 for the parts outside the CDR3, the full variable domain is EADIYQTPRYLVIGTGKKITLECSQTMGHDKMYWYQQDPGMELHLIHYSYGVNSTEKGDLSSESTVSRIRTEHFPLTLESARPSHTSQYLCASSGGLGETQYFGPGTRLLVL.

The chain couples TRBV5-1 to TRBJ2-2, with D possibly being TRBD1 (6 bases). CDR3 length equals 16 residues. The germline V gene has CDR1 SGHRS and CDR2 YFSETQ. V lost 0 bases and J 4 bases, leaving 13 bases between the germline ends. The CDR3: CASSLDGGRGTGELFF. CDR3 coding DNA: TGCGCCAGCAGCTTGGATGGGGGCCGGGGCACCGGGGAGCTGTTTTTT.

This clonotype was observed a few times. The CDR3 sequence: CASSLGGPQYF. CDR3 nucleotide sequence: TGTGCCAGCAGCCTGGGGGGGCCGCAGTATTTT. This rearrangement joins TRBV9 to TRBJ2-3; TRBD2 is a possible D gene (7 bases). The V gene lost 4 bases and the J gene lost 10 bases, with 10 bases spanning the gap. The CDR3 is made up of 11 amino acids. Germline V gene data show CDR1 as SGDLS and CDR2 as YYNGEE.

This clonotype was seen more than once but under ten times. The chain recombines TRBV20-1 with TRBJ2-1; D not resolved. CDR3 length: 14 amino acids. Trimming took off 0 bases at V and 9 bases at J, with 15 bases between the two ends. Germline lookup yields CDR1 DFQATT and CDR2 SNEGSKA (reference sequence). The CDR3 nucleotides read TGCAGTGCTAGAGATCGGACCGCCAATTTTGAGCAGTTCTTC. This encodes CSARDRTANFEQFF.

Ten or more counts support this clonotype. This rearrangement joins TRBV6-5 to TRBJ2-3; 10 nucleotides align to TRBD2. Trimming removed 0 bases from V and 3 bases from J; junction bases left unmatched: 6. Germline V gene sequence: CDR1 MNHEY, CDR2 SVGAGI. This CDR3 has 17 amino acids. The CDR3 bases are TGTGCCAGCAGTTACTCTCTAGCGGGAGTGGGGACAGATACGCAGTATTTT. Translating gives CASSYSLAGVGTDTQYF.

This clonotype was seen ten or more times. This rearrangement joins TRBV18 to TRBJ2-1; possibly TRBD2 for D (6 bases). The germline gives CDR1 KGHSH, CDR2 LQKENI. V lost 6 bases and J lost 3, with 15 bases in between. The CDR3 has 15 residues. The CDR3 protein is CASSLTGTDYNEQFF. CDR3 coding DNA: TGTGCCAGCTCCCTTACCGGGACTGACTACAATGAGCAGTTCTTC.

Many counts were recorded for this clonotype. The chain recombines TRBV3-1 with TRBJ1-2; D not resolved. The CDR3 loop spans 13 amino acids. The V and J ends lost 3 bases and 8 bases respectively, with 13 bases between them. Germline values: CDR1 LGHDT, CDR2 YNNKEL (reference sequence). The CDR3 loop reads CASSHPRGGGYTF. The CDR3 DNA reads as TGTGCCAGCAGCCATCCACGAGGTGGCGGCTACACCTTC. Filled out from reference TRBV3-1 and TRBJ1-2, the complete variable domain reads DTAVSQTPKYLVTQMGNDKSIKCEQNLGHDTMYWYKQDSKKFLKIMFSYNNKELIINETVPNRFSPKSPDKAHLNLHINSLELGDSAVYFCASSHPRGGGYTFGSGTRLTVV.

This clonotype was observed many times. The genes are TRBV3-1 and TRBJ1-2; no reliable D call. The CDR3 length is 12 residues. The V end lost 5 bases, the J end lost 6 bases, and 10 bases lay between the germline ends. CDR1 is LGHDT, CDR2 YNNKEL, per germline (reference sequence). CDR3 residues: CASSEQPNGYTF. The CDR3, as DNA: TGTGCCAGCAGCGAGCAGCCGAATGGCTACACCTTC.

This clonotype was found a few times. The CDR3 DNA sequence: TGTGCCAGCAGCGGGAGGGGGAAGGCTCAAGAGACCCAGTACTTC. It yields the protein CASSGRGKAQETQYF. The chain joins TRBV7-6 to TRBJ2-5; tentative D call: TRBD2 (7 bases). Germline V gives CDR1 SGHVS, CDR2 FNYEAQ. V was clipped by 5 bases and J by 2 bases, with 15 bases between them. CDR3 size: 15 residues.

The DNA of the CDR3 is TGTGCCACAGAACCCGGCCATCCTACTCGGGGAGCTTTCTTT. Translating gives CATEPGHPTRGAFF. This chain links TRBV6-1 with TRBJ1-1; D not certain. V was clipped by 10 bases and J by 10 bases, with 25 bases between them. Germline CDR1 is MNHNS and CDR2 is SASEGT. CDR3 size: 14 residues.